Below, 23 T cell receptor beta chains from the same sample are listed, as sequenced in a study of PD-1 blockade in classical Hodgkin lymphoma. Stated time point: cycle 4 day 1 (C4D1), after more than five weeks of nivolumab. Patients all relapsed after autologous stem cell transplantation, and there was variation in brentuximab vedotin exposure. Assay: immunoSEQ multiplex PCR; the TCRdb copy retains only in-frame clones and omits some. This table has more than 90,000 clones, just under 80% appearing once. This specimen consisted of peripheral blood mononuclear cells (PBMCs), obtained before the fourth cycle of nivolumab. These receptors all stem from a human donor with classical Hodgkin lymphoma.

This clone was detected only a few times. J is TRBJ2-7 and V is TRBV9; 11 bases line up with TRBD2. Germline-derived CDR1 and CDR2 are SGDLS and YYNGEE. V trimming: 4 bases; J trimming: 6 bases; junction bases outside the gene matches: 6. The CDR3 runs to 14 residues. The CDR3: CASSPLAGVFEQYF. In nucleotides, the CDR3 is TGTGCCAGCAGCCCACTAGCGGGAGTCTTCGAGCAGTACTTC.

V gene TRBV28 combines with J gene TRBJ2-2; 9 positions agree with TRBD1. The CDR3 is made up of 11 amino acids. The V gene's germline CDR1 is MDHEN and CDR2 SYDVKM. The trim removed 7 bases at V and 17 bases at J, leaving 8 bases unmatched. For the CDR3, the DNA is TGTGCCAGCACCGTGGGACAGGGTTATTTTTTT. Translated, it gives CASTVGQGYFF.

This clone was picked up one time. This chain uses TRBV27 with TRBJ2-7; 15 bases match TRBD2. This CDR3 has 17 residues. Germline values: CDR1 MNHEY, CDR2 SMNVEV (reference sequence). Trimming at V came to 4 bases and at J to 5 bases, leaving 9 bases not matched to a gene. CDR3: CASSWTSGRALVDEQYF. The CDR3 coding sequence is TGTGCCAGCAGTTGGACTAGCGGGAGGGCCTTGGTTGACGAGCAGTACTTC.

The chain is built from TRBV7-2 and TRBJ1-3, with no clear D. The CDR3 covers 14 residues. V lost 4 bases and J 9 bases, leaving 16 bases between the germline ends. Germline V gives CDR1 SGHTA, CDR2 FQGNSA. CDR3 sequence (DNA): TGTGCCAGCAGCTCTCGGGAAACCGGGGTCACCATATATTTT. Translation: CASSSRETGVTIYF. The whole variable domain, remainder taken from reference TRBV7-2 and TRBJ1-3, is GAGVSQSPSNKVTEKGKDVELRCDPISGHTALYWYRQSLGQGLEFLIYFQGNSAPDKSGLPSDRFSAERTGGSVSTLTIQRTQQEDSAVYLCASSSRETGVTIYFGEGSWLTVV.

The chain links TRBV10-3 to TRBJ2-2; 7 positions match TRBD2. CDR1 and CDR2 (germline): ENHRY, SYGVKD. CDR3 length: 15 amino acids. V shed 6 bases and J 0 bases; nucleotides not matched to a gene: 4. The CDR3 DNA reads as TGTGCCATCAGCAAAAGCGGGACGAACACCGGGGAGCTGTTTTTT. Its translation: CAISKSGTNTGELFF.

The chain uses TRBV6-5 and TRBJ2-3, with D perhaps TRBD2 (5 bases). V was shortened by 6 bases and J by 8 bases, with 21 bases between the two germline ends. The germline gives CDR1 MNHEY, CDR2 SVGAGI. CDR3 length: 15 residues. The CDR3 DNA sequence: TGTGCCAGCAGCCCCCCGGGAAAAAGTACGGGTACGCAGTATTTT. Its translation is CASSPPGKSTGTQYF.

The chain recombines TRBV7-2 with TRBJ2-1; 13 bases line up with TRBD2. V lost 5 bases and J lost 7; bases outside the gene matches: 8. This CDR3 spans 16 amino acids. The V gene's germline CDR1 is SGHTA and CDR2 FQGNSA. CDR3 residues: CASSPGLAGVANEQFF. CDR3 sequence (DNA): TGTGCCAGCAGCCCCGGACTAGCGGGGGTCGCAAATGAGCAGTTCTTC.

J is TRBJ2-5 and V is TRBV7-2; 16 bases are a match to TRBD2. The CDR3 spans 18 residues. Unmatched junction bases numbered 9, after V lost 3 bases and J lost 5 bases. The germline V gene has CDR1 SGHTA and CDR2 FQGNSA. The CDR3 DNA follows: TGTGCCAGCAGCTTGGGGGGACTAGCGGGAGGGCCTGGGGAGACCCAGTACTTC. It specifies CASSLGGLAGGPGETQYF.

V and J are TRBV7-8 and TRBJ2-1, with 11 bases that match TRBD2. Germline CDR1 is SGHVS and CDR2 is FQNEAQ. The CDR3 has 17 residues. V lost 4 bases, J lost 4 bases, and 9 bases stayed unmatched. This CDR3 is CASSSTSGRTGYNEQFF. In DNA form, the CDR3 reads TGTGCCAGCAGCTCCACTAGCGGGAGAACGGGATACAATGAGCAGTTCTTC.

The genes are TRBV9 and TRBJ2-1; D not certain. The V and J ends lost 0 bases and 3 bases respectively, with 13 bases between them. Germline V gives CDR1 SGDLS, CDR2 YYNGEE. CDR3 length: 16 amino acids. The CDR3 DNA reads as TGTGCCAGCAGCGTAGCTTCGGACCCCCACTACAATGAGCAGTTCTTC. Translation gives CASSVASDPHYNEQFF.

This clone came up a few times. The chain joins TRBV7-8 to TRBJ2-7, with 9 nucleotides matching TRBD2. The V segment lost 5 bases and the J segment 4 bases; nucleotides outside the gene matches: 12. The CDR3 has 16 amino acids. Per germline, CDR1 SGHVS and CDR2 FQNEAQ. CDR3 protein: CASSLWTSVFKYEQYF. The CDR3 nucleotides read TGTGCCAGCAGCCTGTGGACTAGCGTCTTTAAGTACGAGCAGTACTTC.

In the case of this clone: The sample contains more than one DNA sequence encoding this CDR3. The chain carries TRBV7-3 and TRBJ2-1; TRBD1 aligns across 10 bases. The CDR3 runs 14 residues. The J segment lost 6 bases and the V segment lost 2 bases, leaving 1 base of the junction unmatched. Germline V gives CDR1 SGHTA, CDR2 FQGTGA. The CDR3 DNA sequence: TGTGCCAGCAGCTTAGGACAGGGGGTCAATGAGCAGTTCTTC. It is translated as CASSLGQGVNEQFF.

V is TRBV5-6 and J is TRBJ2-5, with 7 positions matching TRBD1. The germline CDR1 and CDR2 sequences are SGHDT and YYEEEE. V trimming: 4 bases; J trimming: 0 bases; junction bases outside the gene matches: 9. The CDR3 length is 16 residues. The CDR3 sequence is CASSTGAGGYQETQYF. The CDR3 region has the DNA TGTGCCAGCAGCACCGGGGCAGGGGGTTACCAAGAGACCCAGTACTTC.

DNA of the CDR3: TGTGCCAGCAGTTCCCTCGGGACAGGGGACGGGTCTCAGTTCTTC. It is translated as CASSSLGTGDGSQFF. The V and J genes are TRBV6-6 and TRBJ2-1; TRBD1 matches 10 bases. The J segment lost 13 bases and the V segment lost 4 bases, leaving 13 bases of the junction unmatched. The CDR3 covers 15 residues. From germline, CDR1 is MNHNY and CDR2 SVGAGI (reference sequence).

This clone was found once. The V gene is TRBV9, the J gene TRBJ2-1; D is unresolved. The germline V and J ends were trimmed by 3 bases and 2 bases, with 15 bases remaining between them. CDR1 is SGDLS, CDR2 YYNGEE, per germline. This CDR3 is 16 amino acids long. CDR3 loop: CASSARSLGPYNEQFF. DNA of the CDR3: TGTGCCAGCAGCGCCCGATCATTGGGCCCCTACAATGAGCAGTTCTTC.

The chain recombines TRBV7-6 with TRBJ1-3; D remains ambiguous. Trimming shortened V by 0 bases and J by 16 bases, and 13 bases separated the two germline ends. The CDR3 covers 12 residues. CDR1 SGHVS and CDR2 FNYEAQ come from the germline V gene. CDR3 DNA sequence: TGTGCCAGCAGCTTAGCGAGGAGGGAGTGGTATTTT. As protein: CASSLARREWYF.

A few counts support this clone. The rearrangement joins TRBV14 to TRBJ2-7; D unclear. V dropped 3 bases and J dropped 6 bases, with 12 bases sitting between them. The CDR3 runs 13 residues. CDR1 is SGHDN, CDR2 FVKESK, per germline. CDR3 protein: CASSHRLGTEQYF. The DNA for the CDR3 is TGTGCCAGCAGCCACCGGTTGGGAACCGAGCAGTACTTC.

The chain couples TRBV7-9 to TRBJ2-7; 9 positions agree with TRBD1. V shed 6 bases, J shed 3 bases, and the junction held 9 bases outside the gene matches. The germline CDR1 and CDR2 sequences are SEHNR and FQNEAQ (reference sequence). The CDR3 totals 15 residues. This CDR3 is CASSAFRTGDYEQYF. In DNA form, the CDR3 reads TGTGCCAGCAGTGCTTTCAGGACAGGGGACTACGAGCAGTACTTC.

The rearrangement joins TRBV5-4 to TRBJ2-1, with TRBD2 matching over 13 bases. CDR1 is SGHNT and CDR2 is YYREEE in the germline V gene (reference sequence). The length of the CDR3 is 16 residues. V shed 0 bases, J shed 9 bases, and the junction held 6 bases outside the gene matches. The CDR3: CASSLGGLAGATEQFF. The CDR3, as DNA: TGTGCCAGCAGCTTGGGAGGACTAGCGGGAGCCACTGAGCAGTTCTTC.

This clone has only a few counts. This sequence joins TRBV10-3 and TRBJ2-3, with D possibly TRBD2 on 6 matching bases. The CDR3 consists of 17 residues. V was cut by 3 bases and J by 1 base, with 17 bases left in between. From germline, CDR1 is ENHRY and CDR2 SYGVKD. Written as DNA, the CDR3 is TGTGCCATCAGTGACGGAGGGCGCGGGACGGGCACAGATACGCAGTATTTT. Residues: CAISDGGRGTGTDTQYF.

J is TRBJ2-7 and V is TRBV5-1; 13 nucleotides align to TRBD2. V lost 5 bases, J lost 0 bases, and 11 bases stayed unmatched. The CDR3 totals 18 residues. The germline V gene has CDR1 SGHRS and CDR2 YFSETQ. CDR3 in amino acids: CASSYRLAGGLTSYEQYF. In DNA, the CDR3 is TGCGCCAGCAGTTACAGACTAGCGGGAGGCCTCACCTCCTACGAGCAGTACTTC.

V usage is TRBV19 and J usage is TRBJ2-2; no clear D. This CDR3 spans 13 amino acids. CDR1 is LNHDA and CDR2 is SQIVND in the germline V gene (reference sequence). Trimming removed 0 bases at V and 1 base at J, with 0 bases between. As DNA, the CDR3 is TGTGCCAGTAGTATAGAGAACACCGGGGAGCTGTTTTTT. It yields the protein CASSIENTGELFF.

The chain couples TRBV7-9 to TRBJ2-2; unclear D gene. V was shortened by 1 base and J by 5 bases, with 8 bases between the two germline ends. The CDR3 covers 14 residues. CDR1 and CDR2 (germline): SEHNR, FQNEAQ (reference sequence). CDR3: CASSLEWSTGELFF. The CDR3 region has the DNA TGTGCCAGCAGCTTAGAGTGGAGTACCGGGGAGCTGTTTTTT. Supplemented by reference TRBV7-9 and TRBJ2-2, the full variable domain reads DTGVSQNPRHKITKRGQNVTFRCDPISEHNRLYWYRQTLGQGPEFLTYFQNEAQLEKSRLLSDRFSAERPKGSFSTLEIQRTEQGDSAMYLCASSLEWSTGELFFGEGSRLTVL.